This T cell receptor (beta chain) was captured in a study of molecular identifiers for immune sequencing clone quantification. This clonotype was picked up many times. Its target is unknown. Study-wide results and caveats: Highly expanded clones may be undercounted when identical TCR molecules share barcodes. More than 97% of effector molecules, versus under 1% of naive-cell molecules, belonged to clones above 20 RNA copies.

The CDR3 has 13 residues. V was cut by 5 bases and J by 0 bases, with 5 bases left in between. Germline CDR1 and CDR2: SGHTA and FQGNSA. TCRdb ran MiXCR on the PCR reads and lists one entry per CDR3 protein. The sample consists of roughly 93,000 distinct CDR3 sequences, 25% of them appearing once. V and J are TRBV7-2 and TRBJ1-5; D unresolved. Sequenced material: naive CD8+ T cells from blood, with Jurkat cell RNA spiked in. Documented subset: FACS-sorted CD8+CD4-CCR7+CD45RA+ naive T cells. The TCR originated in a human donor in good health. Some libraries in this study had Jurkat cell RNA spiked in. CDR3 in amino acids: CASSVYSNQPQHF. The DNA for the CDR3 is TGTGCCAGCAGCGTATATAGCAATCAGCCCCAGCATTTT.